One sample yielded the 15 T cell receptor beta chains listed below, sequenced in a study of cytomegalovirus exposure and HLA in healthy donors. This table comes from immunoSEQ multiplex PCR, and its TCRdb copy is limited to in-frame clones, with some not included. This table holds 82,000 or so clones, around 94% found once. The sample consisted of PBMCs. These TCRs come from a man in his late teens or twenties in good health and CMV-seronegative.

The chain employs TRBV27 and TRBJ2-2, with TRBD2 matching over 12 bases. Germline V lookup: CDR1 MNHEY, CDR2 SMNVEV (reference sequence). Germline trimming cut 1 base from V and 5 bases from J; bases unmatched to any gene: 17. The CDR3 runs 21 residues. In nucleotides, the CDR3 is TGTGCCAGCAGTTTATTGGGGTTCGGGGGACTAGCGGGTAAAAAGACCGGGGAGCTGTTTTTT. Amino acids: CASSLLGFGGLAGKKTGELFF.

The rearrangement links TRBV28 to TRBJ1-2; no clear D. The germline gives CDR1 MDHEN, CDR2 SYDVKM. CDR3 length: 11 residues. Trimming removed 5 bases from V and 9 bases from J, with 10 bases in between. The chain's CDR3 is CASSTRERYTF. The CDR3 nucleotides read TGTGCCAGCAGTACGAGGGAACGCTACACCTTC.

The rearrangement links TRBV6-1 to TRBJ1-2; D not certain. CDR1 and CDR2 (germline): MNHNS, SASEGT. Trimming left V 0 bases short and J 4 bases short, with 9 bases between. The CDR3 sequence is 14 residues long. The CDR3 nucleotides are TGTGCCAGCAGTGAAGCCGACGAGGGCTATGGCTACACCTTC. Translated, it gives CASSEADEGYGYTF.

The chain links TRBV6-5 to TRBJ2-2; tentative D call: TRBD2 (6 bases). The V gene lost 1 base and the J gene lost 0 bases, with 9 bases spanning the gap. CDR1 MNHEY and CDR2 SVGAGI come from the germline V gene. The CDR3 is made up of 16 amino acids. As DNA, the CDR3 is TGTGCCAGCAGTTACTGGGGGGTAGCGAACACCGGGGAGCTGTTTTTT. It specifies CASSYWGVANTGELFF.

This sequence joins TRBV5-1 and TRBJ2-7, with D possibly TRBD2 on 6 matching bases. The V end lost 0 bases, the J end lost 2 bases, and 12 bases lay between the germline ends. Germline CDR1 is SGHRS and CDR2 is YFSETQ. This CDR3 region has 15 residues. The CDR3 here is CASSLVLGGTYEQYF. The CDR3, as DNA: TGCGCCAGCAGCTTGGTTTTAGGCGGGACCTACGAGCAGTACTTC. The whole variable domain, remainder taken from reference TRBV5-1 and TRBJ2-7, is KAGVTQTPRYLIKTRGQQVTLSCSPISGHRSVSWYQQTPGQGLQFLFEYFSETQRNKGNFPGRFSGRQFSNSRSEMNVSTLELGDSALYLCASSLVLGGTYEQYFGPGTRLTVT.

This clone has only one observation. This chain connects TRBV27 to TRBJ2-3, with 9 bases that match TRBD1. Germline lookup yields CDR1 MNHEY and CDR2 SMNVEV (reference sequence). The CDR3 sequence is 14 residues long. V dropped 7 bases and J dropped 6; count of bases not matched to a gene: 8. The CDR3 nucleotides read TGTGCCAGCACCTGGACAGGGGCTCCCGATACGCAGTATTTT. It is translated as CASTWTGAPDTQYF.

The chain employs TRBV6-5 and TRBJ1-1; D remains ambiguous. The CDR3 is 14 amino acids. With 7 bases removed from V and 0 bases from J, the gap between germline ends came to 12 bases. Germline values: CDR1 MNHEY, CDR2 SVGAGI. For the CDR3, the DNA is TGTGCCAGCACCGAACAGATAGTGAACACTGAAGCTTTCTTT. Translating gives CASTEQIVNTEAFF.

The CDR3 protein is CASSGQAGVDEQYF. The CDR3 DNA is TGTGCCAGCAGCGGACAAGCGGGAGTGGACGAGCAGTACTTC. The rearrangement links TRBV9 to TRBJ2-7, with TRBD2 matching over 8 bases. The CDR3 has 14 amino acids. The V gene's germline CDR1 is SGDLS and CDR2 YYNGEE. The V and J ends lost 3 bases and 5 bases, in that order; junction bases with no gene match: 7.

The chain links TRBV27 to TRBJ2-1; 8 bases agree with TRBD2. The CDR3 extends over 16 amino acids. Germline loops: CDR1 MNHEY, CDR2 SMNVEV (reference sequence). The V gene end was trimmed by 4 bases and the J gene end by 8 bases; junction bases not matched to a gene: 13. CDR3 region: CASSSTRGGWLDEQFF. DNA of the CDR3: TGTGCCAGCAGTTCGACCCGGGGGGGTTGGTTGGATGAGCAGTTCTTC.

The rearrangement uses TRBV6-5 and TRBJ1-5; D is unresolved. The germline V gene encodes CDR1 MNHEY and CDR2 SVGAGI. This CDR3 region has 13 residues. The V end was cut by 6 bases, the J end by 6 bases, with 12 bases between. CDR3 protein: CASRGASGQPQHF. CDR3 coding DNA: TGTGCCAGCAGGGGCGCCTCTGGTCAGCCCCAGCATTTT.

The rearrangement links TRBV11-2 to TRBJ2-7; tentative D call: TRBD1 (6 bases). Germline V gene sequence: CDR1 SGHAT, CDR2 FQNNGV. V was cut by 3 bases and J by 5 bases, with 14 bases left in between. This CDR3 contains 14 residues. DNA for the CDR3: TGTGCCAGCAGCTTTTATACAGGGCAGCACGAGCAGTACTTC. Protein product: CASSFYTGQHEQYF.

The chain links TRBV12-5 to TRBJ1-1; TRBD1 matches 7 bases. After removal of 4 bases from V and 1 base from J, the junction contained 6 bases not matched to a gene. This CDR3 is built from 15 residues. Germline loops: CDR1 LGHNT, CDR2 FRNRAP. CDR3 bases: TGTGCTAGTGGTTCAAGGACAGGTGAGAACACTGAAGCTTTCTTT. Translation: CASGSRTGENTEAFF.

V is TRBV2 and J is TRBJ1-4; 7 nucleotides align to TRBD1. The junction had 4 bases not matched to a gene; V was cut back by 8 bases and J by 4 bases. CDR1 and CDR2 from the germline V gene are SNHLY and FYNNEI. This CDR3 spans 13 amino acids. CDR3 loop: CASAGQRNEKLFF. In DNA, the CDR3 is TGTGCCAGCGCGGGACAGCGTAATGAAAAACTGTTTTTT.

The rearrangement links TRBV2 to TRBJ1-1, with TRBD1 as a possible D gene (5 bases). Deletions cut 3 bases from V and 4 bases from J, with 15 bases between. CDR3 length equals 15 residues. In germline, CDR1 is SNHLY, CDR2 FYNNEI. In nucleotides, the CDR3 is TGTGCCAGCAGTGAGAGTTGGGGAAGGGGCACTGAAGCTTTCTTT. This codes for CASSESWGRGTEAFF.

V gene TRBV5-8 combines with J gene TRBJ2-7; TRBD1 matches at 10 bases. J lost 5 bases, V lost 0 bases, and 2 bases had no gene match. The CDR3 extends over 14 amino acids. Germline V lookup: CDR1 SGHTS, CDR2 YDEGEE. CDR3 residues: CASSLGTGGDEQYF. DNA of the CDR3: TGTGCCAGCAGCTTGGGGACAGGGGGAGACGAGCAGTACTTC.